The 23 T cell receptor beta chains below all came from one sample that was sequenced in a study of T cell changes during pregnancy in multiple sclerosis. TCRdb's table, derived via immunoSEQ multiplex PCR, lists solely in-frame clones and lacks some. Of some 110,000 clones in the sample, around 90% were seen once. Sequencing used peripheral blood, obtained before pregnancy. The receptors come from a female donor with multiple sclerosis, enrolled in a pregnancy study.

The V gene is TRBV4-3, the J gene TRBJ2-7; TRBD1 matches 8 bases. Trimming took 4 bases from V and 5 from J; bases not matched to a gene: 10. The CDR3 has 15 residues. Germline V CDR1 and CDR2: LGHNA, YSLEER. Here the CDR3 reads CASSPWTGKENEQYF. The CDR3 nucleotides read TGCGCCAGCAGCCCCTGGACAGGGAAGGAGAACGAGCAGTACTTC.

The CDR3: CASSLGNRDYEQYF. CDR3 coding DNA: TGTGCCAGCAGCTTAGGAAACAGAGATTACGAGCAGTACTTC. The J gene is TRBJ2-7, the V gene TRBV7-8, with D unclear. The germline V gene encodes CDR1 SGHVS and CDR2 FQNEAQ. CDR3 length: 14 amino acids. Trimming cost V 1 base and J 4 bases, with 11 bases left between them.

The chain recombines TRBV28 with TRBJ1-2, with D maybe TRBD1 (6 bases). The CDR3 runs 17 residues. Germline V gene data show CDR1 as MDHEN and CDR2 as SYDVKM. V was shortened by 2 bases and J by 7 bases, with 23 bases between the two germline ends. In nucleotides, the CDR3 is TGTGCCAGCAGTTTAAATCGTGGCGTCAGGGGCTTAGGTGGCTACACCTTC. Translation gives CASSLNRGVRGLGGYTF.

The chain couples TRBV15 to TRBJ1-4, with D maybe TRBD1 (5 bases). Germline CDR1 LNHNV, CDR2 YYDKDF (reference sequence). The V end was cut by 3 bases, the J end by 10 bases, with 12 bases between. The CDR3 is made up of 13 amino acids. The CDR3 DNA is TGTGCCACCAGCAGGGGTGGGGGGGGAAAACTGTTTTTT. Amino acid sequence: CATSRGGGGKLFF.

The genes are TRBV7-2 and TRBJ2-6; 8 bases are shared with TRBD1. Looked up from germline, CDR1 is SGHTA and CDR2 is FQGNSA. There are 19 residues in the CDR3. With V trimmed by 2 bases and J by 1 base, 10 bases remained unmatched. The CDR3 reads CASSLFAGTGISGANVLTF. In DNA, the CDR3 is TGTGCCAGCAGCTTATTTGCAGGGACAGGAATATCTGGGGCCAACGTCCTGACTTTC. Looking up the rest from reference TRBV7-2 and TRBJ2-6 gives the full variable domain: GAGVSQSPSNKVTEKGKDVELRCDPISGHTALYWYRQSLGQGLEFLIYFQGNSAPDKSGLPSDRFSAERTGGSVSTLTIQRTQQEDSAVYLCASSLFAGTGISGANVLTFGAGSRLTVL.

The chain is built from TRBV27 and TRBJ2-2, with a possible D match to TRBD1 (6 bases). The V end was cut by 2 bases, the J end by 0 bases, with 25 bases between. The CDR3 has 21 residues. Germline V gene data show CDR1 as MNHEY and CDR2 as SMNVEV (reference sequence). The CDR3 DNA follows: TGTGCCAGCAGTTTAAGACCCCCCACTCTCAGGGGAACCGCGAACACCGGGGAGCTGTTTTTT. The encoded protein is CASSLRPPTLRGTANTGELFF.

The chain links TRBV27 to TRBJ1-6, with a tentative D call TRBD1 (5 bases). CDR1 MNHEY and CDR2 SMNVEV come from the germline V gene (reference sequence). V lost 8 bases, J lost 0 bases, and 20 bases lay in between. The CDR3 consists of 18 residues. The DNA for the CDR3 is TGTGCCAGCGGGTCGGACCGGGGGTTCTCCTCCTATAATTCACCCCTCCACTTT. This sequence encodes CASGSDRGFSSYNSPLHF.

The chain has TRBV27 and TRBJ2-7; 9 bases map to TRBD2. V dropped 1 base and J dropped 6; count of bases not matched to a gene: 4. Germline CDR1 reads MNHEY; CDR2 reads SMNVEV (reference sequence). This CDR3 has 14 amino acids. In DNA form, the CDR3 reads TGTGCCAGCAGTTTATTAGCGGGAGTTAGCGAGCAGTACTTC. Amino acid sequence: CASSLLAGVSEQYF.

The CDR3 DNA reads as TGCGCCAGCAGCTTGTACACATCCAATGAGCAGTTCTTC. Amino acid sequence: CASSLYTSNEQFF. The genes are TRBV5-1 and TRBJ2-1; D unresolved. The V gene's germline CDR1 is SGHRS and CDR2 YFSETQ. V was pared by 1 base and J by 6 bases, with 8 bases between. The CDR3 runs 13 residues.

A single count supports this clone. The CDR3, as DNA: TGTGCCAGCAGTTACAACAGGGGGCAGGCCGGGGAGCTGTTTTTT. Residues: CASSYNRGQAGELFF. The chain joins TRBV6-5 to TRBJ2-2, with TRBD1 matching 9 bases. CDR3 length equals 15 residues. The germline gives CDR1 MNHEY, CDR2 SVGAGI. Trimming removed 2 bases from V and 6 bases from J; junction bases left unmatched: 4.

The CDR3, as DNA: TGTGCCAGCAGCTTGGGTGGGCCACTCCGCCCCTACAATGAGCAGTTCTTC. It is translated as CASSLGGPLRPYNEQFF. The chain carries TRBV5-6 and TRBJ2-1; D is undetermined. The germline gives CDR1 SGHDT, CDR2 YYEEEE. CDR3 length: 17 amino acids. Trimming left V 0 bases short and J 2 bases short, with 15 bases between.

CDR3 DNA: TGTGCCAGCAGCGCACAGGGACAGATCTATGGCTACACCTTC. Amino acids: CASSAQGQIYGYTF. The chain links TRBV9 to TRBJ1-2; 7 bases fit TRBD1. This CDR3 comprises 14 residues. Trimming took 3 bases from V and 4 from J; bases not matched to a gene: 6. Germline CDR1 SGDLS, CDR2 YYNGEE. The whole variable domain, remainder taken from reference TRBV9 and TRBJ1-2, is DSGVTQTPKHLITATGQRVTLRCSPRSGDLSVYWYQQSLDQGLQFLIQYYNGEERAKGNILERFSAQQFPDLHSELNLSSLELGDSALYFCASSAQGQIYGYTFGSGTRLTVV.

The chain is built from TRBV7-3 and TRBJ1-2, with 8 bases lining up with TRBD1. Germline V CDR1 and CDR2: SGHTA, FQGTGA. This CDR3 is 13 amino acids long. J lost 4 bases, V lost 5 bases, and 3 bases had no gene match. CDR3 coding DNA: TGTGCCAGCAGCCTAGGACAGGGCTATGGCTACACCTTC. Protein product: CASSLGQGYGYTF.

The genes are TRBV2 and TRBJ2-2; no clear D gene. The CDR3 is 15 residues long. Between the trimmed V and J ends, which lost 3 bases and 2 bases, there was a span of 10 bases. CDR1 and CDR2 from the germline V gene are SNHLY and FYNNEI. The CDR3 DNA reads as TGTGCCAGCAGTGATATTTTAACAAACACCGGGGAGCTGTTTTTT. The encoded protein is CASSDILTNTGELFF.

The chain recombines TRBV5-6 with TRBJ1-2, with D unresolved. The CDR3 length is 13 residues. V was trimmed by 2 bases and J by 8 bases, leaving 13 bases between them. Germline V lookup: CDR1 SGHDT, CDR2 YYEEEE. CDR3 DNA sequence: TGTGCCAGCAGCTTAGATGGGGAGGAAGGCTACACCTTC. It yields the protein CASSLDGEEGYTF.

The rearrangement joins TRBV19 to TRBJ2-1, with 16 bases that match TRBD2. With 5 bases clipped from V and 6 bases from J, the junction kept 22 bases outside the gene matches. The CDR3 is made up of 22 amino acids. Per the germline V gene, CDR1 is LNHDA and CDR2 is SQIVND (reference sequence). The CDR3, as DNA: TGTGCCAGTAGTTGGGGACTAGCGGGAGGGTTATCTCGGGGTCGGGGTCTCAATGAGCAGTTCTTC. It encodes CASSWGLAGGLSRGRGLNEQFF.

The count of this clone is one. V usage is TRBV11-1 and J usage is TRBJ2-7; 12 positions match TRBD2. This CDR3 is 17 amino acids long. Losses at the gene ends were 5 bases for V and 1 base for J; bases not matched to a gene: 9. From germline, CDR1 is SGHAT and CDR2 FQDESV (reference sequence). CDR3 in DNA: TGTGCCAGCAGCCCCCTAGCGGGGGGGGACGGGTCCTACGAGCAGTACTTC. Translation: CASSPLAGGDGSYEQYF.

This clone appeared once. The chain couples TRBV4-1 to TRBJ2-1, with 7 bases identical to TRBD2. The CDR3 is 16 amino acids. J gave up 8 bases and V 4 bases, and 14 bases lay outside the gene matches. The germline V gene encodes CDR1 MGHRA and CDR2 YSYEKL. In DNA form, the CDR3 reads TGCGCCAGCAGCCGCCCGTTTTCGGGACTATTGGATGAGCAGTTCTTC. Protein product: CASSRPFSGLLDEQFF.

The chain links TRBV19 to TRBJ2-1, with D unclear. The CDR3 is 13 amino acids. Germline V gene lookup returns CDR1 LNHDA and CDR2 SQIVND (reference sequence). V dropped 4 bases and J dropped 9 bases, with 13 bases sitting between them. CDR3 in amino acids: CASSTAAGTEQFF. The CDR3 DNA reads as TGTGCCAGTAGTACCGCCGCAGGAACTGAGCAGTTCTTC. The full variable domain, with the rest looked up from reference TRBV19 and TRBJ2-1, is DGGITQSPKYLFRKEGQNVTLSCEQNLNHDAMYWYRQDPGQGLRLIYYSQIVNDFQKGDIAEGYSVSREKKESFPLTVTSAQKNPTAFYLCASSTAAGTEQFFGPGTRLTVL.

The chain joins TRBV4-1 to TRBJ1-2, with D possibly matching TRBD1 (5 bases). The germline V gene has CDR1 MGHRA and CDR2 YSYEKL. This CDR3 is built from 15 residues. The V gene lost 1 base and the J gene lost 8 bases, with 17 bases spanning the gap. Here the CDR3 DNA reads TGCGCCAGCAGCCAAGTTGGTCTGGGGCTGGGGGGCTACACCTTC. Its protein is CASSQVGLGLGGYTF.

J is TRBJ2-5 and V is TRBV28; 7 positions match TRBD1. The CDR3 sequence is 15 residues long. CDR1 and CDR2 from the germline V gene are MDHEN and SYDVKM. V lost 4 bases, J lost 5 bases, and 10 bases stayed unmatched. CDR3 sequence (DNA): TGTGCCAGCAGTTACCAGACAGGGTTCGTTGAGACCCAGTACTTC. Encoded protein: CASSYQTGFVETQYF.

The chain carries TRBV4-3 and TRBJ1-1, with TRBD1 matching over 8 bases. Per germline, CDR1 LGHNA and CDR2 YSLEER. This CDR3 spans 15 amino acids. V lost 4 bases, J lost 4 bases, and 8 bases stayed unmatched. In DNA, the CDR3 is TGCGCCAGCAGCCGGACAGGGTTAGGTGTCACTGAAGCTTTCTTT. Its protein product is CASSRTGLGVTEAFF.

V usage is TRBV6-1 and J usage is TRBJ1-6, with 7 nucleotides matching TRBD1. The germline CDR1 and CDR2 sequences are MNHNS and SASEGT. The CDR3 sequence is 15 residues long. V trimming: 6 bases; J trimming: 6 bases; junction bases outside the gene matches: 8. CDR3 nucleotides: TGTGCCAGCAGCCTCGAGGGGGCGGGTAATTCACCCCTCCACTTT. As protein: CASSLEGAGNSPLHF.